The 13 T cell receptor beta chains below come from one sample, sequenced in a study of blood T cell repertoires in COVID-19. TCRdb's copy holds only in-frame clones and misses some; the assay was immunoSEQ multiplex PCR. The repertoire has approximately 220,000 clones, roughly nine tenths of them found once; the top ten carry 2% to 2.5%. The material sequenced was peripheral blood. These TCRs come from a woman aged 50 to 60 with acute or convalescent COVID-19.

The chain couples TRBV6-5 to TRBJ2-4, with a possible D match to TRBD2 (6 bases). Germline CDR1 and CDR2: MNHEY and SVGAGI. Trimming stripped 6 bases from V and 6 bases from J, with 12 bases between. The CDR3 runs 13 residues. CDR3 region: CASSPGVGNIQYF. For the CDR3, the DNA is TGTGCCAGCAGCCCGGGGGTGGGAAACATTCAGTACTTC.

The J gene is TRBJ1-2, the V gene TRBV7-2; D may be TRBD1 (6 bases). The CDR3 has 13 residues. In germline, CDR1 is SGHTA, CDR2 FQGNSA. V dropped 7 bases and J dropped 6 bases, with 15 bases sitting between them. The CDR3 region is CASTSGAGDGYTF. CDR3 in DNA: TGTGCCAGCACCTCAGGGGCCGGAGATGGCTACACCTTC.

The chain combines TRBV23-1 with TRBJ2-7; D is unresolved. TRBV23-1 is given ORF status, its function remaining uncertain. The CDR3 has 14 residues. The V end lost 7 bases, the J end lost 0 bases, and 13 bases lay between the germline ends. Here the CDR3 reads CASIGEISSYEQYF. The CDR3, as DNA: TGCGCCAGCATAGGAGAAATAAGCTCCTACGAGCAGTACTTC.

The gene calls are TRBV30 and TRBJ2-3; 8 bases are shared with TRBD2. The CDR3 has 15 amino acids. The germline gives CDR1 GTSNPN, CDR2 SVGIG (reference sequence). Trimming took 1 base from V and 4 from J; bases not matched to a gene: 7. Written as DNA, the CDR3 is TGTGCCTGGAGTGCGAGCGGGAGCGGCGCAGATACGCAGTATTTT. This sequence encodes CAWSASGSGADTQYF.

This CDR3 reads CASSFRDRKHTDTQYF. The CDR3, as DNA: TGTGCCAGCAGCTTCCGGGACAGAAAACACACAGATACGCAGTATTTT. The chain links TRBV7-9 to TRBJ2-3; 7 nucleotides agree with TRBD1. V dropped 3 bases and J dropped 2; count of bases not matched to a gene: 8. Germline assignment: CDR1 SEHNR and CDR2 FQNEAQ (reference sequence). This CDR3 is 16 amino acids long.

The chain recombines TRBV12-3 or TRBV12-4 with TRBJ2-7; 8 bases map to TRBD1. This CDR3 has 13 residues. After removal of 8 bases from V and 2 bases from J, the junction contained 5 bases not matched to a gene. The CDR3 nucleotides are TGTGCCAGCCGACAGGGGAGGACCTACGAGCAGTACTTC. Protein product: CASRQGRTYEQYF.

The V call is TRBV19, the J call TRBJ2-7; possible D gene TRBD1, 5 bases. V was shortened by 8 bases and J by 5 bases, with 16 bases between the two germline ends. Germline V gives CDR1 LNHDA, CDR2 SQIVND (reference sequence). This CDR3 has 13 residues. This CDR3 reads CASRPRGADEQYF. In DNA form, the CDR3 reads TGTGCCAGTCGACCCCGTGGGGCGGACGAGCAGTACTTC. The entire variable domain, with the rest obtained from reference TRBV19 and TRBJ2-7, is as follows: DGGITQSPKYLFRKEGQNVTLSCEQNLNHDAMYWYRQDPGQGLRLIYYSQIVNDFQKGDIAEGYSVSREKKESFPLTVTSAQKNPTAFYLCASRPRGADEQYFGPGTRLTVT.

The chain has TRBV5-6 and TRBJ2-5; 8 bases align to TRBD2. The CDR3 consists of 14 residues. Per the germline V gene, CDR1 is SGHDT and CDR2 is YYEEEE. J gave up 4 bases and V 4 bases, and 6 bases lay outside the gene matches. The CDR3 region is CASSPTGGAETQYF. The CDR3 region has the DNA TGTGCCAGCAGCCCCACGGGAGGGGCAGAGACCCAGTACTTC. Full variable domain (outside the CDR3, taken from reference TRBV5-6 and TRBJ2-5): DAGVTQSPTHLIKTRGQQVTLRCSPKSGHDTVSWYQQALGQGPQFIFQYYEEEERQRGNFPDRFSGHQFPNYSSELNVNALLLGDSALYLCASSPTGGAETQYFGPGTRLLVL.

V usage is TRBV6-1 and J usage is TRBJ2-3, with a possible D match to TRBD2 (6 bases). Trimming took off 0 bases at V and 3 bases at J, with 10 bases between the two ends. This CDR3 is built from 15 residues. Germline CDR1 is MNHNS and CDR2 is SASEGT. The CDR3 region has the DNA TGTGCCAGCAGTGAAGCGTTGCGGGAAACAGATACGCAGTATTTT. Protein sequence: CASSEALRETDTQYF.

The CDR3 loop reads CASSLGPGRNTIYF. The CDR3 coding sequence is TGTGCCAGCAGCTTAGGACCGGGAAGAAACACCATATATTTT. The rearrangement joins TRBV7-2 to TRBJ1-3, with D unclear. Germline CDR1 and CDR2: SGHTA and FQGNSA. Trimming took off 1 base at V and 5 bases at J, with 9 bases between the two ends. This CDR3 has 14 residues.

The rearrangement links TRBV28 to TRBJ1-4, with unresolved D. V dropped 4 bases and J dropped 5 bases, with 11 bases sitting between them. The CDR3 is 14 residues long. Per germline, CDR1 MDHEN and CDR2 SYDVKM. The CDR3 spells CASSSPGTNEKLFF. CDR3 in DNA: TGTGCCAGCAGTTCCCCGGGAACAAATGAAAAACTGTTTTTT.

The gene calls are TRBV3-1 (or the pseudogene TRBV3-2) and TRBJ2-3; the D gene is possibly TRBD2 (6 bases). The V end lost 5 bases, the J end lost 1 base, and 10 bases lay between the germline ends. The CDR3 is made up of 14 amino acids. In germline, CDR1 is LGHDT, CDR2 YNNKEL (reference sequence). CDR3: CASSSGEGTDTQYF. In nucleotides, the CDR3 is TGTGCCAGCAGCTCGGGGGAGGGCACAGATACGCAGTATTTT.

The chain couples TRBV18 to TRBJ2-7; 13 nucleotides agree with TRBD2. V was pared by 0 bases and J by 4 bases, with 3 bases of the junction left unmatched. Germline values: CDR1 KGHSH, CDR2 LQKENI. The CDR3 has 16 amino acids. This CDR3 is CASSPPRLAGGYEQYF. The CDR3, as DNA: TGTGCCAGCTCACCACCGCGACTAGCGGGGGGATACGAGCAGTACTTC.